A selection of T cell receptor beta chains follows, all from one sample in a study of blood T cell repertoires in COVID-19. TCRdb's table, derived via immunoSEQ multiplex PCR, lists solely in-frame clones and lacks some. The data show around 270,000 clones, with approximately 85% seen just once and 0.7% to 0.9% held by the top ten. Sequencing used peripheral blood. The receptors were sampled from a human donor with COVID-19, enrolled during active disease. The donor label of this sample is uncertain. Each CDR3 is given with its conserved first and last residue. The order of the fields is CDR3 protein, CDR3 DNA, V gene, J gene, D gene, clone size. D genes are given only for firm matches. Clone size, where shown, is once, few, many, or a class for clones that have expanded.

CDR3aa: CSGRGIWNEQFF
CDR3nt: TGCAGCGGCCGAGGAATCTGGAATGAGCAGTTCTTC
v_gene: TRBV29-1
j_gene: TRBJ2-1
d_gene: NA
abundance: NA

CDR3aa: CASSLAPVDRVDNSPLHF
CDR3nt: TGTGCCAGCAGCTTAGCCCCTGTGGACAGGGTAGATAATTCACCCCTCCACTTT
v_gene: TRBV11-2
j_gene: TRBJ1-6
d_gene: TRBD1
abundance: NA

CDR3aa: CASSEYRTGGKVGAFF
CDR3nt: TGTGCCAGCAGTGAATATAGGACAGGGGGAAAGGTTGGGGCTTTCTTT
v_gene: TRBV25-1
j_gene: TRBJ1-1
d_gene: TRBD1
abundance: NA

CDR3aa: CASSPQGISYSPLHF
CDR3nt: TGTGCCAGCAGCCCTCAGGGGATTAGTTATTCACCCCTCCACTTT
v_gene: TRBV5-8
j_gene: TRBJ1-6
d_gene: NA
abundance: NA

CDR3aa: CASGGPGQGSGNTIYF
CDR3nt: TGTGCCAGCGGAGGCCCGGGACAGGGCTCTGGAAACACCATATATTTT
v_gene: TRBV28
j_gene: TRBJ1-3
d_gene: TRBD1
abundance: NA

CDR3aa: CASSYSGQSNQPQHF
CDR3nt: TGTGCCAGCAGTTACTCTGGCCAGAGCAATCAGCCCCAGCATTTT
v_gene: TRBV6-6
j_gene: TRBJ1-5
d_gene: NA
abundance: once

CDR3aa: CASSLVLAGVSGQETQYF
CDR3nt: TGTGCCAGCAGCTTAGTACTAGCGGGAGTGTCGGGCCAAGAGACCCAGTACTTC
v_gene: TRBV7-6
j_gene: TRBJ2-5
d_gene: TRBD2
abundance: NA

CDR3aa: CASSQLRQGRNQPQHF
CDR3nt: TGCGCCAGCAGTCAATTAAGACAGGGTCGCAATCAGCCCCAGCATTTT
v_gene: TRBV23-1
j_gene: TRBJ1-5
d_gene: TRBD1
abundance: NA

CDR3aa: CASSPREPGKLFF
CDR3nt: TGTGCCAGCAGTCCTCGGGAGCCAGGAAAACTGTTTTTT
v_gene: TRBV7-9
j_gene: TRBJ1-4
d_gene: NA
abundance: few

CDR3aa: CASSLGGSNQPQHF
CDR3nt: TGTGCCAGCAGTTTAGGGGGGAGCAATCAGCCCCAGCATTTT
v_gene: TRBV28
j_gene: TRBJ1-5
d_gene: NA
abundance: NA

CDR3aa: CASSQLAGSFNEQFF
CDR3nt: TGTGCCAGCAGCCAACTAGCGGGAAGCTTCAATGAGCAGTTCTTC
v_gene: TRBV14
j_gene: TRBJ2-1
d_gene: TRBD2
abundance: NA

CDR3aa: CAWTEDRDKFAFF
CDR3nt: TGTGCCTGGACCGAAGACAGGGATAAGTTTGCTTTCTTT
v_gene: TRBV30
j_gene: TRBJ1-1
d_gene: TRBD1
abundance: once

CDR3aa: CASLRTRTGELFF
CDR3nt: TGTGCCAGCCTAAGGACTAGAACCGGGGAGCTGTTTTTT
v_gene: TRBV6-5
j_gene: TRBJ2-2
d_gene: TRBD2
abundance: NA

CDR3aa: CASSPSLAGEDEQYF
CDR3nt: TGTGCCAGCAGTCCCAGCCTAGCGGGAGAGGACGAGCAGTACTTC
v_gene: TRBV28
j_gene: TRBJ2-7
d_gene: TRBD2
abundance: NA

CDR3aa: CASSLSSQAQYF
CDR3nt: TGTGCCAGCAGCTTAAGTTCTCAAGCGCAGTACTTC
v_gene: TRBV7-2
j_gene: TRBJ2-7
d_gene: NA
abundance: NA

CDR3aa: CASSRGQGLYEQYF
CDR3nt: TGTGCCAGCAGTCGCGGACAGGGGTTATACGAGCAGTACTTC
v_gene: TRBV6-5
j_gene: TRBJ2-7
d_gene: TRBD1
abundance: NA

CDR3aa: CASSPGLAGSYEQYF
CDR3nt: TGTGCCAGCAGCCCCGGACTAGCGGGGAGCTACGAGCAGTACTTC
v_gene: TRBV11-2
j_gene: TRBJ2-7
d_gene: TRBD2
abundance: NA

CDR3aa: CATSDRASIQHF
CDR3nt: TGTGCCACCAGTGACCGCGCCTCGATCCAGCATTTT
v_gene: TRBV24-1
j_gene: TRBJ1-5
d_gene: NA
abundance: NA

CDR3aa: CASSATGEISYNEQFF
CDR3nt: TGTGCCAGCAGCGCTACAGGGGAGATCTCCTACAATGAGCAGTTCTTC
v_gene: TRBV9
j_gene: TRBJ2-1
d_gene: TRBD1
abundance: NA

CDR3aa: CATSDSPGTYTGELFF
CDR3nt: TGTGCCACCAGTGATTCCCCAGGAACCTACACCGGGGAGCTGTTTTTT
v_gene: TRBV24-1
j_gene: TRBJ2-2
d_gene: NA
abundance: once

CDR3aa: CASSPRDRGFTEAFF
CDR3nt: TGTGCCAGCAGCCCCCGGGACAGGGGGTTCACTGAAGCTTTCTTT
v_gene: TRBV3-1/TRBV3-2
j_gene: TRBJ1-1
d_gene: TRBD1
abundance: NA

CDR3aa: CASSPRREGNNEQFF
CDR3nt: TGTGCCAGCTCACCACGTCGGGAGGGTAACAATGAGCAGTTCTTC
v_gene: TRBV18
j_gene: TRBJ2-1
d_gene: TRBD2
abundance: NA

CDR3aa: CASSSGVSSTDTQYF
CDR3nt: TGTGCCAGCAGCTCTGGAGTTTCTAGCACAGATACGCAGTATTTT
v_gene: TRBV28
j_gene: TRBJ2-3
d_gene: NA
abundance: NA

CDR3aa: CASRPGGTGELFF
CDR3nt: TGTGCCAGCAGGCCAGGGGGCACCGGGGAGCTGTTTTTT
v_gene: TRBV6-4
j_gene: TRBJ2-2
d_gene: TRBD1
abundance: NA

CDR3aa: CASSPRTSGSYEQYF
CDR3nt: TGTGCCAGCTCACCCCGCACTAGCGGGTCCTACGAGCAGTACTTC
v_gene: TRBV18
j_gene: TRBJ2-7
d_gene: TRBD2
abundance: NA

CDR3aa: CASSQGGLADNEQFF
CDR3nt: TGTGCCAGCAGCCAAGGAGGGCTAGCGGACAATGAGCAGTTCTTC
v_gene: TRBV3-1/TRBV3-2
j_gene: TRBJ2-1
d_gene: TRBD2
abundance: NA

CDR3aa: CASSLDEGEETQYF
CDR3nt: TGCGCCAGCAGCTTGGACGAGGGAGAAGAGACCCAGTACTTC
v_gene: TRBV5-1
j_gene: TRBJ2-5
d_gene: NA
abundance: NA

CDR3aa: CASGDRGRVRPQHF
CDR3nt: TGTGCCAGCGGGGACAGGGGTCGGGTGCGGCCCCAGCATTTT
v_gene: TRBV25-1
j_gene: TRBJ1-5
d_gene: TRBD1
abundance: NA

CDR3aa: CASRLGSEQFF
CDR3nt: TGTGCCAGCAGGTTAGGGAGTGAGCAGTTCTTC
v_gene: TRBV5-5
j_gene: TRBJ2-1
d_gene: NA
abundance: once

CDR3aa: CASSFRNSPLHF
CDR3nt: TGTGCCAGCAGTTTCCGTAATTCACCCCTCCACTTT
v_gene: TRBV27
j_gene: TRBJ1-6
d_gene: NA
abundance: NA

CDR3aa: CASSQEIRTGQRGTNEKLFF
CDR3nt: TGTGCCAGCAGCCAAGAGATAAGGACAGGTCAAAGGGGAACTAATGAAAAACTGTTTTTT
v_gene: TRBV3-1/TRBV3-2
j_gene: TRBJ1-4
d_gene: TRBD1
abundance: NA

CDR3aa: CSVGLRRGVDYGYTF
CDR3nt: TGCAGCGTTGGTCTTAGGAGGGGAGTCGATTATGGCTACACCTTC
v_gene: TRBV29-1
j_gene: TRBJ1-2
d_gene: NA
abundance: NA

CDR3aa: CASRLAGLNTGELFF
CDR3nt: TGTGCCAGCAGGTTAGCGGGGCTGAACACCGGGGAGCTGTTTTTT
v_gene: TRBV7-8
j_gene: TRBJ2-2
d_gene: TRBD2
abundance: NA

CDR3aa: CAGNRQGLAGVEEQFF
CDR3nt: TGTGCCGGGAATCGGCAGGGACTAGCGGGAGTTGAGGAGCAGTTCTTC
v_gene: TRBV7-9
j_gene: TRBJ2-1
d_gene: TRBD2
abundance: NA

CDR3aa: CASNRDRSHGYTF
CDR3nt: TGTGCCAGCAATCGGGACAGGTCGCATGGCTACACCTTC
v_gene: TRBV27
j_gene: TRBJ1-2
d_gene: TRBD1
abundance: NA

CDR3aa: CASSSSGQETQYF
CDR3nt: TGTGCCAGTAGTTCTAGCGGCCAAGAGACCCAGTACTTC
v_gene: TRBV19
j_gene: TRBJ2-5
d_gene: TRBD2
abundance: NA

CDR3aa: CASSLRPGTGGPNEQFF
CDR3nt: TGTGCCAGCAGCTTAAGGCCCGGGACAGGGGGCCCCAATGAGCAGTTCTTC
v_gene: TRBV7-3
j_gene: TRBJ2-1
d_gene: TRBD1
abundance: NA

CDR3aa: CASRLLRDTGELFF
CDR3nt: TGTGCCAGCAGACTCCTACGAGACACCGGGGAGCTGTTTTTT
v_gene: TRBV6-5
j_gene: TRBJ2-2
d_gene: NA
abundance: NA

CDR3aa: CASSPRLASSNEQFF
CDR3nt: TGTGCCAGCAGCCCACGACTAGCGTCTAGCAATGAGCAGTTCTTC
v_gene: TRBV7-6
j_gene: TRBJ2-1
d_gene: TRBD2
abundance: NA

CDR3aa: CASSPQDGTGNTEAFF
CDR3nt: TGTGCCAGCTCACCACAAGACGGGACAGGAAACACTGAAGCTTTCTTT
v_gene: TRBV18
j_gene: TRBJ1-1
d_gene: TRBD1
abundance: NA

CDR3aa: CASSLGVAKNIQYF
CDR3nt: TGTGCCAGCAGCCTAGGGGTAGCCAAAAACATTCAGTACTTC
v_gene: TRBV5-6
j_gene: TRBJ2-4
d_gene: NA
abundance: NA

CDR3aa: CATSELDRKTNEKLFF
CDR3nt: TGTGCCACCAGTGAGCTTGACAGGAAAACTAATGAAAAACTGTTTTTT
v_gene: TRBV24-1
j_gene: TRBJ1-4
d_gene: NA
abundance: NA

CDR3aa: CASRMGREGEQFF
CDR3nt: TGTGCCAGCAGGATGGGGCGGGAGGGCGAGCAGTTCTTC
v_gene: TRBV7-6
j_gene: TRBJ2-1
d_gene: TRBD2
abundance: once

CDR3aa: CASSAIQGAYSEKLFF
CDR3nt: TGTGCCAGCAGCGCGATACAGGGGGCTTATAGTGAAAAACTGTTTTTT
v_gene: TRBV7-2
j_gene: TRBJ1-4
d_gene: TRBD1
abundance: NA

CDR3aa: CASSFGQGASYEQYF
CDR3nt: TGTGCCAGCAGCTTCGGACAGGGGGCATCGTACGAGCAGTACTTC
v_gene: TRBV7-3
j_gene: TRBJ2-7
d_gene: TRBD1
abundance: many

CDR3aa: CSAGSGGYTF
CDR3nt: TGCAGTGCTGGCTCAGGAGGCTACACCTTC
v_gene: TRBV20-1
j_gene: TRBJ1-2
d_gene: NA
abundance: NA

CDR3aa: CATSDPRGPDQPQHF
CDR3nt: TGTGCCACCAGTGACCCTCGGGGTCCCGATCAGCCCCAGCATTTT
v_gene: TRBV24-1
j_gene: TRBJ1-5
d_gene: NA
abundance: NA

CDR3aa: CASSKQGYYGYTF
CDR3nt: TGTGCCAGCAGTAAACAGGGGTACTATGGCTACACCTTC
v_gene: TRBV6-2/TRBV6-3
j_gene: TRBJ1-2
d_gene: TRBD1
abundance: NA

CDR3aa: CASTWASANTDTQYF
CDR3nt: TGTGCCAGTACATGGGCGTCAGCCAACACAGATACGCAGTATTTT
v_gene: TRBV19
j_gene: TRBJ2-3
d_gene: NA
abundance: NA

CDR3aa: CARWDNGKLFF
CDR3nt: TGTGCCAGATGGGACAACGGAAAACTGTTTTTT
v_gene: TRBV7-9
j_gene: TRBJ1-4
d_gene: NA
abundance: NA

CDR3aa: CASSTDSYEQYF
CDR3nt: TGTGCCAGCAGCACGGACAGCTACGAGCAGTACTTC
v_gene: TRBV9
j_gene: TRBJ2-7
d_gene: NA
abundance: once

CDR3aa: CASSLIRGSYNEQFF
CDR3nt: TGTGCCAGCAGTCTTATCAGGGGCTCCTACAATGAGCAGTTCTTC
v_gene: TRBV6-5
j_gene: TRBJ2-1
d_gene: NA
abundance: NA

CDR3aa: CAISESGGGDFRYEQYF
CDR3nt: TGTGCCATCAGTGAGTCTGGAGGGGGCGACTTCCGCTACGAGCAGTACTTC
v_gene: TRBV10-3
j_gene: TRBJ2-7
d_gene: NA
abundance: once

CDR3aa: CASSIQETQYF
CDR3nt: TGTGCCAGCTCAATTCAAGAGACCCAGTACTTC
v_gene: TRBV7-2
j_gene: TRBJ2-5
d_gene: NA
abundance: NA

CDR3aa: CASSIGGTYSYEQYF
CDR3nt: TGTGCCAGTAGTATAGGTGGGACTTACTCCTACGAGCAGTACTTC
v_gene: TRBV19
j_gene: TRBJ2-7
d_gene: NA
abundance: NA